Included here is one TCR beta chain sequence, with context. This clonotype has at least ten counts. The antigen it recognizes is unknown. No much larger clone is present one base from it, and per-base qualities are unavailable. The TCR beta CDR3 regions were amplified from RNA transcripts. For the first round of RT-PCR on the TCR CDR3, the HTBI primer set was used together with the Qiagen OneStep RT-PCR kit. Libraries were constructed in a second round of multiplex PCR, after which size selection and purification were carried out. Paired-end sequencing of the libraries was performed with 100 bp reads on an Illumina HiSeq2000. The authors' pipeline ran thus. Raw data were processed with SOAPnuke, discarding reads with adapters, uncalled bases, mean Phred below 15, or no exact constant-primer or identifier match. High-quality paired reads were merged with COPE v1.2.5, and unique nucleotide sequences were defined as clonotypes. Clonotypes were aligned to IMGT TRBV, TRBD and TRBJ reference segments using MiTCR v1.1. The analysis was restricted to V-J combinations with a frequency above 0.0001, which together covered 99.2% of the repertoires. A TCS score was defined as the ratio of F50 (clonal expansion) to E x V (chaos), with BLOSUM62-based TCRdist applied between CDR3 peptides within each V-J. Welch's t-statistics and random forest reduced around 550 V-J features to 13, which were used in a naive Bayes classifier (R e1071). TCRdb reprocessing: public reads trimmed at Q25 with fastp, clones called with MiXCR, in-frame beta chains kept. Merged by CDR3 protein, the rows form single entries marked with the most common genes and DNA. It is TCRdb's table, rather than the study itself, that gives the V and J calls and clone size. For this sample the table gives 500,000 to 800,000 distinct CDR3 sequences, of which roughly 15% were detected only once. The ten largest account for about an eighth of the sample.

Ophthalmopathy patients had moderately to severely active disease, with a Clinical Activity Score of 3 or more, a NOSPECS grade of 4 or more, and a disease duration of less than 3 months. Patients with uncontrolled infections, other autoimmune diseases, pregnancy or lactation were excluded. Diagnoses were established on the basis of clinical symptoms, serum thyroxine and TRAb, thyroid ultrasound, and orbital computed tomography. Ficoll-Paque density gradient centrifugation was used to isolate PBMCs from about 9.4 ml of fresh peripheral blood. Total RNA was extracted with Trizol reagent, and quality was checked on an Agilent 2100 Bioanalyzer. Trimming takes 2 bases off V and 3 bases off J; junction bases not matched to a gene: 3. The germline V gene sets CDR1 to SGHTA and CDR2 to FQGTGA. Inclusive of the bounding cysteine and phenylalanine, the CDR3 is 15 residues long. Only the CDR3 DNA is retained, 45 bases long and in frame from the first base.

This sample was included in a study of T cells in Graves' hyperthyroidism and ophthalmopathy (dated by TCRdb to the late 2010s). Describing the broader study: Peripheral blood samples were taken at initial diagnosis, before any treatment was given. Thyroid tissue and blood T-cell repertoires from six Graves' hyperthyroidism patients were also compared in the study. The 95 to 100 discovery patients were randomly divided into training and test sets at a 7:3 ratio. Following sampling, methimazole starting at 30 mg daily was given to hyperthyroidism patients, and high-dose intravenous methylprednisolone was given to ophthalmopathy patients. Prospective prediction of ophthalmopathy was tested in an independent validation cohort consisting of under 20 hyperthyroidism patients and about 17 patients who later progressed to ophthalmopathy. TCR Vbeta CDR3 sequencing of some 140 peripheral blood samples (over 40 ophthalmopathy, roughly 74 hyperthyroidism and some 17 progressor patients) is reported in the paper. A discovery cohort of roughly 100 patients, 43 with Graves' ophthalmopathy and 55 to 65 with stable Graves' hyperthyroidism, was used to find distinguishing TCR V-J signatures.

Study-level results and caveats: Blood samples also contained most of the expanded thyroid clonotypes (frequency above 0.001), which suggests that blood repertoires may reflect thyroid immune responses. A 13 V-J signature model separated ophthalmopathy from stable hyperthyroidism, with about 88% sensitivity and roughly 81% specificity in cross-validation and 80%/75% in testing. In validation, the model predicted progression to ophthalmopathy with roughly 70% sensitivity and 72% to 75% specificity, a median of approximately 6.7 months before onset. Sample size was not statistically predetermined, and blinding of investigators to group allocation was not performed.

The clonotype originates from a woman between 45 and 60 years old with Graves' ophthalmopathy. In this chain, TRBV7-3 is recombined with TRBJ2-1; 8 junctional bases match TRBD2. Sequenced material: blood. The CDR3 has the sequence CASSLGSGVYNEQFF. The DNA is TGTGCCAGCAGCTTAGGTAGCGGGGTCTACAATGAGCAGTTCTTC.